The clone carrying this T cell receptor beta chain was observed a handful of times. These data are taken from a study of T-cell reconstitution after alpha-beta-depleted transplantation in children. Molecular barcoding with unique molecular identifiers was used for the TCRbeta library. MiXCR, run by TCRdb on the PCR reads, gives a single entry per CDR3 protein. The repertoire holds 350,000 to 450,000 distinct CDR3 sequences, with roughly 20% as singletons. The CDR3 loop spans 18 amino acids. V dropped 5 bases and J dropped 3; count of bases not matched to a gene: 7. CDR1 is MNHEY, CDR2 SMNVEV, per germline (reference sequence).

The sequence came from a human donor who donated a stem cell graft to a child with acute myeloid leukemia. Specimen: PBMCs from the stem cell graft donor, collected from the stem cell graft. The chain carries TRBV27 and TRBJ2-1; 16 nucleotides match TRBD2. The DNA for the CDR3 is TGTGCCAGCAGTCAAGGGACTAGCGGGAGGGCCAACTACAATGAGCAGTTCTTC. Its protein product is CASSQGTSGRANYNEQFF.